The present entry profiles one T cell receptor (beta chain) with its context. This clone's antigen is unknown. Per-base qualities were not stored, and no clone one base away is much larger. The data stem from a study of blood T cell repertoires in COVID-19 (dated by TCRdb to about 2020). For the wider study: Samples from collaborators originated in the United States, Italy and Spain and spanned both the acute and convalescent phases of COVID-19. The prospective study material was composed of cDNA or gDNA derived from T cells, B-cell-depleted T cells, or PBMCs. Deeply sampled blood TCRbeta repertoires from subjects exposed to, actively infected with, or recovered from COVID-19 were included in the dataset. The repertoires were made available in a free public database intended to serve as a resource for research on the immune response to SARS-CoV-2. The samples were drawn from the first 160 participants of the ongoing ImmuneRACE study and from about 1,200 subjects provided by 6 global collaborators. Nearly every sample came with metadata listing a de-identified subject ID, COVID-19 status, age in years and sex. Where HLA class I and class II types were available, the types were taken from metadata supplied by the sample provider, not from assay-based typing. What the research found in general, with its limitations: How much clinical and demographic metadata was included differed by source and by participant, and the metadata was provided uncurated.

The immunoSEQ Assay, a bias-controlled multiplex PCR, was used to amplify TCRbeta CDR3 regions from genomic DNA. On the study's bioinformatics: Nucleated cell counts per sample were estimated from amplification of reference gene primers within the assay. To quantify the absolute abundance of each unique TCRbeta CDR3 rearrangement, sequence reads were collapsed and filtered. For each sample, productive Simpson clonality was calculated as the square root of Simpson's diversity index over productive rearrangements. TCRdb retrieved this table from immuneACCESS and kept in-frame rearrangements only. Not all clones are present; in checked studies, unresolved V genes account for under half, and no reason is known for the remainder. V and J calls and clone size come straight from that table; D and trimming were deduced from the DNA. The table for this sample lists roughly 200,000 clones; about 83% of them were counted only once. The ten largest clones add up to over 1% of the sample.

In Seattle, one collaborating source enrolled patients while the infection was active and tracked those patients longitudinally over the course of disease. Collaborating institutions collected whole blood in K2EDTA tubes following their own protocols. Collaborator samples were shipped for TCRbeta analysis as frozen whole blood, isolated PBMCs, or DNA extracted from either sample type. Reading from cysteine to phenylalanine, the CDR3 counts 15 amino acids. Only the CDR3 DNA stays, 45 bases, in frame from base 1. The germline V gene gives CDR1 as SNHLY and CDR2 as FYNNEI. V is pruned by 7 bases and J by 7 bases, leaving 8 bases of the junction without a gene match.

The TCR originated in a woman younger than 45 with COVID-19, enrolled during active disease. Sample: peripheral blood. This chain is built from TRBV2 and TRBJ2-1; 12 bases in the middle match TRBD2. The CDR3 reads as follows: CASTRKLAGGNEQFF. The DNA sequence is TGTGCCAGCACACGAAAACTAGCGGGAGGTAATGAGCAGTTCTTC.